Below are 22 T cell receptor beta chains sequenced from a single sample in a study of T cell repertoires in aging, cancer and after chemotherapy. Peripheral blood genomic DNA, not sorted cells or RNA, was the template. Multiplex touch-down PCR with TRB-A/B primers amplified rearranged V-D-J TRB sequences. TCRdb redid the calling of the multiplex PCR reads with MiXCR, one entry per CDR3 protein. The sample carries roughly 8,300 distinct CDR3 sequences, around a third recorded once. The sequencing sample was made of blood. These TCRs come from a human donor in good health.

In this sample, this clonotype turned up a few times. V usage is TRBV20-1 and J usage is TRBJ1-6; D is undetermined. V lost 0 bases and J 6 bases, leaving 9 bases between the germline ends. Germline V lookup: CDR1 DFQATT, CDR2 SNEGSKA (reference sequence). This CDR3 region has 14 residues. The CDR3 DNA is TGCAGTGCTAGAGAAGGGTTCACTAATTCACCCCTCCACTTT. Translation: CSAREGFTNSPLHF.

This clonotype is medium-sized within its sample. The rearrangement links TRBV6-5 to TRBJ1-2; 11 positions match TRBD1. The CDR3 contains 15 residues. Germline lookup yields CDR1 MNHEY and CDR2 SVGAGI. Losses at the gene ends were 2 bases for V and 3 bases for J; bases not matched to a gene: 2. The CDR3 sequence: CASSYRDRGDYGYTF. CDR3 coding DNA: TGTGCCAGCAGTTACCGGGACAGGGGGGACTATGGCTACACCTTC.

This clonotype is termed medium-sized. The rearrangement links TRBV12-3 or TRBV12-4 to TRBJ2-7; D gene uncertain. This CDR3 is built from 12 residues. Trimming cost V 4 bases and J 5 bases, with 9 bases left between them. The CDR3 reads CASSSYKNEQYF. CDR3 sequence (DNA): TGTGCCAGCAGTTCCTACAAGAACGAGCAGTACTTC.

This clonotype is labeled as medium-sized. This chain uses TRBV6-5 with TRBJ2-7, with TRBD1 matching 8 bases. J was trimmed by 2 bases and V by 0 bases; bases with no gene match: 0. Germline-derived CDR1 and CDR2 are MNHEY and SVGAGI. The CDR3 is made up of 14 amino acids. The CDR3 DNA follows: TGTGCCAGCAGTTACTCGACAGGGGCCTACGAGCAGTACTTC. Translating it yields CASSYSTGAYEQYF.

J is TRBJ1-6 and V is TRBV7-6; 7 nucleotides match TRBD1. This CDR3 has 14 amino acids. Trimming cost V 5 bases and J 6 bases; bases outside gene matches: 4. CDR1 is SGHVS and CDR2 is FNYEAQ in the germline V gene. Here the CDR3 DNA reads TGTGCCAGCAGCCCCGGACAGGTTAATTCACCCCTCCACTTT. Translated: CASSPGQVNSPLHF.

This clonotype was counted only a few times. V and J are TRBV6-1 and TRBJ2-7, with unresolved D. Looked up from germline, CDR1 is MNHNS and CDR2 is SASEGT. The CDR3 loop spans 13 amino acids. Between the trimmed V and J ends, which lost 10 bases and 1 base, there was a span of 14 bases. As DNA, the CDR3 is TGTGCCACTGGGTTCGGAGAGTCCTACGAGCAGTACGTC. Translating gives CATGFGESYEQYV.

This sequence joins TRBV28 and TRBJ2-7; D is possibly TRBD2 (6 bases). Trimming left V 5 bases short and J 9 bases short, with 23 bases between. The V gene's germline CDR1 is MDHEN and CDR2 SYDVKM. This CDR3 is 15 amino acids long. CDR3 sequence reads: CASSPGTAIRTLQYV. CDR3 nucleotides: TGTGCCAGCAGTCCCGGGACTGCCATACGTACGTTGCAGTACGTC.

This clonotype was detected a few times. J is TRBJ1-2 and V is TRBV6-5; TRBD1 aligns across 8 bases. This CDR3 is 13 amino acids long. Unmatched junction bases numbered 3, after V lost 4 bases and J lost 5 bases. Per germline, CDR1 MNHEY and CDR2 SVGAGI. CDR3 region: CASSFRGPYGYTF. CDR3 nucleotides: TGTGCCAGCAGTTTCAGGGGGCCTTATGGCTACACCTTC.

This clonotype was detected a few times. The genes are TRBV27 and TRBJ1-6; perhaps TRBD1 as D (5 bases). Trimming cost V 6 bases and J 8 bases, with 11 bases left between them. Germline lookup yields CDR1 MNHEY and CDR2 SMNVEV (reference sequence). The CDR3 is 13 residues long. The CDR3 nucleotides are TGTGCCAGCAGGACGGGGGTTTATTCACCCCTCCACTTT. It codes for CASRTGVYSPLHF.

The chain combines TRBV6-4 with TRBJ1-4, with 8 nucleotides matching TRBD1. Losses at the gene ends were 5 bases for V and 4 bases for J; bases not matched to a gene: 6. The CDR3 spans 15 residues. Germline V gene data show CDR1 as MRHNA and CDR2 as SNTAGT. The CDR3 here is CASSYRTGLNEKLFF. The CDR3 nucleotides are TGTGCCAGCAGTTACCGGACAGGGCTTAATGAAAAACTGTTTTTT.

This clonotype was counted between two and nine times. The chain has TRBV12-3 or TRBV12-4 and TRBJ1-3; D not certain. The V and J ends lost 3 bases and 0 bases respectively, with 9 bases between them. This CDR3 has 15 amino acids. CDR3 region: CASSFGGTSGNTIYF. CDR3 nucleotides: TGTGCCAGCAGTTTTGGCGGAACCTCTGGAAACACCATATATTTT.

The rearrangement joins TRBV28 to TRBJ1-2, with D tentatively TRBD1 (5 bases). V lost 5 bases, J lost 8 bases, and 18 bases lay in between. The CDR3 has 14 residues. CDR1 is MDHEN, CDR2 SYDVKM, per germline. For the CDR3, the DNA is TGTGCCAGCAGTATAGCCGGGACTCAGCGCGGCTACACCTTC. It encodes CASSIAGTQRGYTF.

This chain joins TRBV20-1 and TRBJ1-5; possibly TRBD1 for D (5 bases). The CDR3 loop spans 14 amino acids. In germline, CDR1 is DFQATT, CDR2 SNEGSKA (reference sequence). The V and J ends lost 6 bases and 7 bases respectively, with 19 bases between them. The CDR3 reads CSAKSGGDGQPQHF. The DNA of the CDR3 is TGCAGTGCCAAGAGCGGGGGTGACGGACAGCCCCAGCATTTT.

This clonotype has a handful of counts. The chain recombines TRBV12-3 or TRBV12-4 with TRBJ2-2, with TRBD2 matching 9 bases. The CDR3 spans 16 residues. V gave up 1 base and J gave up 4 bases; unmatched junction bases: 4. The CDR3 bases are TGTGCCAGCAGTTTAGTGCGGGGGGGCGGCACCGGGGAGCTGTTTTTT. Translation gives CASSLVRGGGTGELFF.

The genes are TRBV13 and TRBJ1-1; no definite D call. The V and J ends lost 0 bases and 7 bases respectively, with 6 bases between them. Germline V gives CDR1 PRHDT, CDR2 FYEKMQ (reference sequence). The CDR3 spans 12 residues. The DNA of the CDR3 is TGTGCCAGCAGCTTAGGAGGGCGTGAAGCTTTCTTT. Its translation: CASSLGGREAFF.

V and J are TRBV12-3 or TRBV12-4 and TRBJ1-4, with D perhaps matching TRBD1 (5 bases). V shed 3 bases and J shed 8 bases, with 13 bases lying between them. This CDR3 has 14 residues. The CDR3 here is CASSFGGTGEKLFF. The CDR3 DNA follows: TGTGCCAGCAGTTTCGGGGGTACGGGGGAAAAACTGTTTTTT.

This chain connects TRBV6-5 to TRBJ2-1; D ambiguous. V was pared by 2 bases and J by 0 bases, with 2 bases between. The germline CDR1 and CDR2 sequences are MNHEY and SVGAGI. This CDR3 spans 13 amino acids. In nucleotides, the CDR3 is TGTGCCAGCAGTTACAGCTCCTACAATGAGCAGTTCTTC. Amino acid sequence: CASSYSSYNEQFF.

CDR3 loop: CASSSTGSRDEQFF. The CDR3 bases are TGTGCCAGCAGTTCTACGGGTTCCAGGGATGAGCAGTTCTTC. This rearrangement joins TRBV28 to TRBJ2-1, with a tentative D call TRBD1 (5 bases). CDR3 size: 14 residues. CDR1 is MDHEN and CDR2 is SYDVKM in the germline V gene. V lost 4 bases and J 8 bases, leaving 15 bases between the germline ends.

The V call is TRBV20-1, the J call TRBJ2-7; D is unresolved. The CDR3 has 13 amino acids. Trimming cost V 6 bases and J 6 bases, with 18 bases left between them. The germline gives CDR1 DFQATT, CDR2 SNEGSKA (reference sequence). This CDR3 is CSANARLYGEQYF. The CDR3 coding sequence is TGCAGTGCCAACGCTCGGCTATATGGCGAGCAGTACTTC.

In its sample, this clonotype was seen a few times. In nucleotides, the CDR3 is TGTGCCAGCAGTTACTCATGGATCAATGAGCAGTTCTTC. Translating gives CASSYSWINEQFF. The chain carries TRBV6-6 and TRBJ2-1; no firm D call. CDR3 length: 13 amino acids. The V gene's germline CDR1 is MNHNY and CDR2 SVGAGI (reference sequence). V was shortened by 0 bases and J by 6 bases, with 6 bases between the two germline ends.

The rearrangement links TRBV15 to TRBJ2-5; perhaps D is TRBD1 or TRBD2 (5 bases each). Trimming pared 3 bases from V and 3 bases from J, leaving 20 bases between. From germline, CDR1 is LNHNV and CDR2 YYDKDF (reference sequence). The CDR3 sequence is 17 residues long. CDR3 coding DNA: TGTGCCACCAGCAGCGGAACCTGGGGGACGGCTAAAGAGACCCAGTACTTC. Amino acids: CATSSGTWGTAKETQYF.

Relative to its sample, this clonotype is medium-sized. V usage is TRBV29-1 and J usage is TRBJ1-5, with 10 bases identical to TRBD1. V lost 4 bases, J lost 6 bases, and 3 bases stayed unmatched. Germline values: CDR1 SQVTM, CDR2 ANQGSEA. The CDR3 contains 13 residues. CDR3: CSVGTGGGQPQHF. The CDR3 DNA reads as TGCAGCGTTGGGACAGGGGGAGGTCAGCCCCAGCATTTT.